This TCR beta chain was identified in a study of vaccination effects on CD4 cells after COVID-19. Method: immunoSEQ multiplex PCR; TCRdb's copy keeps in-frame clones and lacks some. Altogether tens of thousands of clones are present, around 76% being singletons, with the ten largest covering around 1.5%. The V end was cut by 3 bases, the J end by 4 bases, with 16 bases between. The CDR3 spans 16 residues. Looked up from germline, CDR1 is KGHDR and CDR2 is SFDVKD. Findings of the study overall: In healthy vaccinees, only 1 of 255 vaccine-induced clones cross-reacted with common cold coronaviruses.

Prior to sequencing, the ViraFEST assay stimulated PBMC with viral peptide pools, which expanded the antigen-specific CD4+ T cells. Scientists isolated CD4+ T cells after a roughly ten-day culture period ended. Negative nucleocapsid antibody tests before and after vaccination confirmed no previous SARS-CoV-2 infection. Culturing of 1.5 million to 2 million PBMC per well took place with around 10 IU/ml IL-2 and 9 to 10 ug/ml peptides. This clone was recorded once. Its antigen is unidentified. The TCR sequence derives from a human donor who received a COVID-19 vaccine. The rearrangement joins TRBV24-1 to TRBJ2-3; D may be TRBD1 or TRBD2 (6 bases each). Sequenced here: CD4+ T cells from PBMCs cultured with HCoV-229E spike peptides, sampled before COVID-19 vaccination. The CDR3 DNA follows: TGTGCCACCAGTGATGGGGGGTGGGGGGCCCCAGATACGCAGTATTTT. Translation gives CATSDGGWGAPDTQYF.